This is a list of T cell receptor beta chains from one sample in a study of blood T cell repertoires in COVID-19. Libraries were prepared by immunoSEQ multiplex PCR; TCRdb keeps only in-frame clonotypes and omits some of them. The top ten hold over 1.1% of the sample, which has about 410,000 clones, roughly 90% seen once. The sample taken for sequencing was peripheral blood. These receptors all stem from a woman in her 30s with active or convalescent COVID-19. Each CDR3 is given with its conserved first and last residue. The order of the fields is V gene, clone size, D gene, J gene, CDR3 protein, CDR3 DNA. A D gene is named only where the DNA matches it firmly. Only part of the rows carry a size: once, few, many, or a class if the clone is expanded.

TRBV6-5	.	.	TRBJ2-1	CASSYSAGENEQFF	TGTGCCAGCAGTTACTCGGCCGGGGAGAATGAGCAGTTCTTC
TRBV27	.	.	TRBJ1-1	CASSQLQGYTEAFF	TGTGCCAGCAGCCAACTCCAGGGCTACACTGAAGCTTTCTTT
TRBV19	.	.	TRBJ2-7	CASSTMDGGYEQYF	TGTGCCAGTAGTACAATGGACGGAGGATACGAGCAGTACTTC
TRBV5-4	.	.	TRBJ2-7	CASSGADYPSYEQYF	TGTGCCAGCAGCGGAGCGGACTACCCCTCCTACGAGCAGTACTTC
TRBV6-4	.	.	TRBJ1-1	CASSEERNTEAFF	TGTGCCAGCAGTGAGGAGAGGAACACTGAAGCTTTCTTT
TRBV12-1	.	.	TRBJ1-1	CASSTDSTSNTEAFF	TGTGCCAGCAGCACTGACAGTACCTCGAACACTGAAGCTTTCTTT
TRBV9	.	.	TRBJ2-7	CASSPQGTFSYEQYF	TGTGCCAGCAGCCCCCAAGGGACTTTTTCCTACGAGCAGTACTTC
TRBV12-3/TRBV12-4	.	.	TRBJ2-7	CASSLGFGGEQYF	TGTGCCAGCAGTTTAGGTTTCGGGGGCGAGCAGTACTTC
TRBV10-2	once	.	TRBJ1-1	CASSEGNRVGGNTEAFF	TGCGCCAGCAGTGAGGGCAACAGGGTAGGGGGGAACACTGAAGCTTTCTTT
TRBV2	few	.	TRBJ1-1	CASSVQGGNTEAFF	TGTGCCAGCAGTGTACAGGGTGGGAACACTGAAGCTTTCTTT
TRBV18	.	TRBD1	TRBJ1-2	CASSPSEGAEGYTF	TGTGCCAGCTCACCATCTGAGGGGGCAGAAGGCTACACCTTC
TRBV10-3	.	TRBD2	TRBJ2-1	CAMGTSGGAGYNEQFF	TGTGCCATGGGGACTAGCGGGGGGGCCGGATACAATGAGCAGTTCTTC
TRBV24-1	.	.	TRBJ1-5	CATSDLSGQPQHF	TGTGCCACCAGTGATTTGTCGGGTCAGCCCCAGCATTTT
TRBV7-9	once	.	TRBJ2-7	CASSSFYEQYF	TGTGCCAGCAGCTCCTTTTACGAGCAGTACTTC
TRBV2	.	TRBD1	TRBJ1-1	CASTPRQGRTEAFF	TGTGCCAGCACCCCGAGACAGGGGAGGACTGAAGCTTTCTTT
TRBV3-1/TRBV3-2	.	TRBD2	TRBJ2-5	CASSQDVASGGSAQYF	TGTGCCAGCAGCCAAGATGTGGCTAGCGGGGGTTCGGCCCAGTACTTC
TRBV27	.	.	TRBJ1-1	CASSLSIGGRANTEAFF	TGTGCCAGCAGCCTATCTATAGGCGGCAGGGCGAACACTGAAGCTTTCTTT
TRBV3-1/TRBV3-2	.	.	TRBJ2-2	CASRQSETGELFF	TGTGCCAGCCGCCAATCCGAGACCGGGGAGCTGTTTTTT
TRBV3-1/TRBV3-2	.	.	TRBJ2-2	CASSQWDWGTGELFF	TGTGCCAGCAGCCAATGGGACTGGGGCACCGGGGAGCTGTTTTTT
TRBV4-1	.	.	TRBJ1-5	CASSALPGRSNQPQHF	TGCGCCAGCAGCGCCCTACCGGGGAGGAGCAATCAGCCCCAGCATTTT
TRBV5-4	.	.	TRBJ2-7	CASSLNSASEQYF	TGTGCCAGCAGCTTGAACAGTGCGTCTGAGCAGTACTTC
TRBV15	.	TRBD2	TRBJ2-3	CATSRDKLAADTQYF	TGTGCCACCAGCAGAGATAAGCTAGCGGCAGATACGCAGTATTTT
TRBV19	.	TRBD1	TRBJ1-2	CASSVTGGGNGYTF	TGTGCCAGTAGTGTTACAGGGGGCGGTAATGGCTACACCTTC
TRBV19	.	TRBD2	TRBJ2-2	CASSKLAGGYNTGELFF	TGTGCCAGTAGCAAACTAGCGGGGGGGTATAACACCGGGGAGCTGTTTTTT
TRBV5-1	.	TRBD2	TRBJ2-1	CASSPAQLLAGSGGAYNEQFF	TGCGCCAGCAGCCCCGCACAACTACTAGCGGGGAGCGGTGGCGCCTACAATGAGCAGTTCTTC
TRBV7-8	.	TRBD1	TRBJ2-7	CASRRKGAGEQYF	TGTGCCAGCAGACGAAAGGGGGCTGGGGAGCAGTACTTC
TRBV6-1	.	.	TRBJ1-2	CASSEALEGGFTGYTF	TGTGCCAGCAGTGAAGCGCTCGAGGGTGGGTTCACTGGCTACACCTTC
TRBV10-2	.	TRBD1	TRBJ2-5	CASSGQGGQTQYF	TGCGCCAGCTCGGGACAGGGAGGACAGACCCAGTACTTC
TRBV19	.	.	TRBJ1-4	CASSRRRPEGGEKLFF	TGTGCCAGTAGTCGACGAAGACCTGAGGGCGGGGAAAAACTGTTTTTT
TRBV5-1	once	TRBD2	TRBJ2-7	CASSLGLAGMYEQYF	TGCGCCAGCAGCTTGGGCCTAGCGGGGATGTACGAGCAGTACTTC
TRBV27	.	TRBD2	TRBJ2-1	CASSFGTSGNNEQFF	TGTGCCAGCAGTTTTGGAACTAGCGGCAACAATGAGCAGTTCTTC
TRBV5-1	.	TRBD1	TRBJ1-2	CASSLRQGPNYGYTF	TGCGCCAGCAGCCTTCGACAGGGACCTAACTATGGCTACACCTTC
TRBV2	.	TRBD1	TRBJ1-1	CASRDRVGTEAFF	TGTGCCAGCAGGGACAGGGTGGGCACTGAAGCTTTCTTT
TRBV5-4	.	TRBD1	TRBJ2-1	CASSTRTGVHNEQFF	TGTGCCAGCAGCACGCGGACAGGGGTGCACAATGAGCAGTTCTTC
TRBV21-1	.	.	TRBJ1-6	CASSPPLGDRGRLDSPLHF	TGTGCCAGCAGCCCCCCCCTGGGAGACAGGGGGCGCCTGGATTCACCCCTCCACTTT
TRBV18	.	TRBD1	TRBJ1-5	CASSPSTGSNQPQHF	TGTGCCAGCTCACCATCGACAGGGAGCAATCAGCCCCAGCATTTT
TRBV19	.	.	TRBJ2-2	CASSPGLNTGELFF	TGTGCCAGTAGTCCGGGTCTCAACACCGGGGAGCTGTTTTTT
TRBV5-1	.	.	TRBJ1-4	CASSLAPGQQNEKLFF	TGCGCCAGCAGCTTGGCCCCAGGACAACAAAATGAAAAACTGTTTTTT
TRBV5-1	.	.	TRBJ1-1	CASSLVGGNTEAFF	TGCGCCAGCAGCTTGGTCGGTGGGAACACTGAAGCTTTCTTT
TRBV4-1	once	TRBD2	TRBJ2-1	CASSFGLAGAGSEQFF	TGCGCCAGCAGCTTCGGACTAGCGGGGGCCGGTAGTGAGCAGTTCTTC
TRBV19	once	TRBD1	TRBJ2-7	CASRDISTGGGLEQYF	TGTGCCAGTAGAGATATCTCTACAGGGGGAGGTCTCGAGCAGTACTTC
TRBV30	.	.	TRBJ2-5	CAWSVLQGSQYF	TGTGCCTGGAGTGTACTACAGGGATCCCAGTACTTC
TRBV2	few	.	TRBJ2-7	CASKGGEAYEQYF	TGTGCCAGCAAAGGGGGTGAGGCCTACGAGCAGTACTTC
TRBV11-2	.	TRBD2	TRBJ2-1	CASSFAPAGEQFF	TGTGCCAGCAGCTTCGCCCCAGCGGGGGAGCAGTTCTTC
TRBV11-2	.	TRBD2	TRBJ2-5	CASSSGTSGGAGETQYF	TGTGCCAGCAGCTCGGGGACTAGCGGGGGGGCCGGAGAGACCCAGTACTTC
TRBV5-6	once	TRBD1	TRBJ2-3	CASSLELGTVDTQYF	TGTGCCAGCAGCTTGGAACTTGGGACAGTAGATACGCAGTATTTT
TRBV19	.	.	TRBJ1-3	CASEDSTPRTLGNTIYF	TGTGCCAGCGAGGACAGTACACCCCGGACCCTTGGAAACACCATATATTTT
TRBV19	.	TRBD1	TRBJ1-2	CASSNPLGTGYYGYTF	TGTGCCAGTAGTAACCCGCTTGGGACAGGCTACTATGGCTACACCTTC
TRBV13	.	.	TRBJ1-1	CASSFRQSETEAFF	TGTGCCAGCAGCTTCCGACAGTCCGAAACTGAAGCTTTCTTT
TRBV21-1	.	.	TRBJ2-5	CASSKRVSGEETQYF	TGTGCCAGCAGCAAACGGGTTAGCGGGGAGGAGACCCAGTACTTC
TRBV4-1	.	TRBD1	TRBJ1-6	CASSQEVSGTGNNSPLHF	TGCGCCAGCAGCCAAGAAGTTTCCGGGACAGGGAATAATTCACCCCTCCACTTT
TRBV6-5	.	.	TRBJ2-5	CASSYSGGAGETQYF	TGTGCCAGCAGTTACTCGGGTGGGGCCGGGGAGACCCAGTACTTC
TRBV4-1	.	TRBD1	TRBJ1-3	CASSQDGQGDKGNTIYF	TGCGCCAGCAGCCAAGACGGACAGGGGGATAAGGGAAACACCATATATTTT